Below, one T cell receptor beta chain is given with its context. No cognate antigen has been identified for it. The input lacks base qualities; no much larger clone sits a single base away. The data are from a study of CD8+ T cells in alopecia areata (dated by TCRdb to 2017 to 2018). For the wider study: The treated patients, all with moderate-to-severe alopecia areata, were enrolled in an open-label pilot trial of oral tofacitinib given at 5 to 10 mg twice daily. Tofacitinib was administered for 6 to 18 months, and 6 months of follow-up off drug were then conducted to assess delayed response and recurrence. The SALT score, which quantifies the percentage of affected scalp surface area, was used to measure disease severity in treated patients. The study used high-throughput TCRbeta sequencing to examine T cell clonal expansion in alopecia areata, in both the C3H/HeJ mouse model and human patients. In humans, TCRbeta sequencing was performed on scalp tissue and on sorted CD4+ and CD8+ peripheral blood T cells from healthy controls and from patients with patchy or totalis/universalis alopecia areata. Patients on tofacitinib were biopsied at baseline and after 4 and 24 weeks of treatment, and several of the patients also had a later scalp biopsy. Clonality in the scalp was compared among normal scalp (n=4), patchy alopecia areata scalp (n=8), and alopecia totalis/universalis scalp (n=8). RNA was extracted with the PAXgene miRNA kit for fixed scalp, the miRNeasy kit for PBMCs, and the RNeasy kit for mouse skin. Amplification of TCRbeta CDR3 regions was done by immunoSEQ multiplex PCR using 35 Vbeta forward primers and 13 Jbeta reverse primers. The research as a whole found: Many expanded lesional clones were found to persist in scalp and blood during tofacitinib treatment, and relapse after treatment cessation may be partly explained by this persistence. Scalp TCR repertoire analysis is complicated because resident alphabeta T cells in normal human skin are also sequenced, whereas mouse skin is dominated by gammadelta T cells. Shared TCR sequences between patients were less evident than in mice, which may be partly attributable to HLA diversity in the patient population. Lesional scalp, especially in alopecia totalis/universalis, showed higher clonality and more expanded CD8+ clones than normal scalp, suggesting antigenic drive. Tofacitinib significantly lowered scalp clonality and the number of expanded CD8+ clones among the top 100 scalp clones. Because the treated cohort was small and had just a single nonresponder, larger studies are needed to establish links between baseline CD8+ expansion and response.

The sample's treatment or condition, from its label and the paper: oral pan-JAK inhibitor, 5-10 mg twice daily. Lesional scalp punch biopsies and peripheral blood were obtained from alopecia areata patients. PBMCs were isolated by density centrifugation and stained for CD3, CD4 and CD8, after which CD4+ and CD8+ T cells were sorted on a FACSAria. Libraries came from the immunoSEQ multiplex PCR assay. RNA was extracted from all samples and reverse transcribed into cDNA, which served as template for TCR sequencing. First-strand cDNA was synthesized using SuperScript III with a 2:1 mix of oligo-dT and random hexamers. A synthetic immune receptor repertoire was used to measure amplification bias, and any remaining bias was corrected computationally. As for how the authors treated the data: After raw reads were preprocessed to remove errors, the CDR3 was defined following IMGT conventions as running from the conserved cysteine to phenylalanine. Clonality was computed as 1 minus the Shannon entropy, with the entropy normalized by log2 of the number of productive unique TCRs. Whether each scalp clone was CD4 or CD8 was inferred by checking scalp TCRbeta sequences against the CD4 and CD8 repertoires from sorted blood. Imported from immuneACCESS, the table was reduced by TCRdb to in-frame sequences with V and J called. These copies leave out some clones; in studies compared against another copy, an unresolved V gene accounts for under half, and the cause of the remainder is not known. V and J calls and clone size are as listed in that table; D and trimming were resolved from the DNA. The sample table shows some 170,000 clones, and about 61% are seen once. The ten largest account for 16% of the sample.

V drops 0 bases and J drops 4 bases, leaving 12 bases in between. The CDR3, from cysteine to phenylalanine, totals 14 residues. Left in the record is the CDR3 DNA by itself, 42 bases read in frame from the first base. The germline V gene (reference sequence) supplies CDR1 GTSNPN and CDR2 SVGIG. The rearrangement combines TRBV30 with TRBJ1-2, with an unclear D gene assignment. Here the sequenced sample was CD4+ T cells sorted from blood, taken at approximately week 56, from a patient treated with tofacitinib. This clonotype was obtained from a human donor with alopecia areata. The CDR3 loop reads CAWSVGDLGYGYTF. The nucleotide sequence is TGTGCCTGGAGTGTGGGTGATTTAGGCTATGGCTACACCTTC.